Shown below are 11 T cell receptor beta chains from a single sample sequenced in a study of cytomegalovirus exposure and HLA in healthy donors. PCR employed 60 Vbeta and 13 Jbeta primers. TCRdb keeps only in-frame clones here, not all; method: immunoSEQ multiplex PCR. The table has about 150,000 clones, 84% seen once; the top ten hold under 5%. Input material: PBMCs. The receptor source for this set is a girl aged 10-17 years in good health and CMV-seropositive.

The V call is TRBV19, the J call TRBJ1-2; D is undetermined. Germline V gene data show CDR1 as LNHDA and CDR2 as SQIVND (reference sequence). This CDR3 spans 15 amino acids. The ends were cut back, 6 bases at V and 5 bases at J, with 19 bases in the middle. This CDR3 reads CASSLNLIEFYGYTF. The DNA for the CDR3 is TGTGCCAGTAGCCTCAATTTGATCGAGTTTTATGGCTACACCTTC.

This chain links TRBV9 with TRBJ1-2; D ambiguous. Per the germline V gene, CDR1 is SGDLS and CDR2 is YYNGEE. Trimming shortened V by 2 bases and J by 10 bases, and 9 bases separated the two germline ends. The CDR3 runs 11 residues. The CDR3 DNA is TGTGCCAGCAGCGTGGGGAGGCACTACACCTTC. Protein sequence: CASSVGRHYTF.

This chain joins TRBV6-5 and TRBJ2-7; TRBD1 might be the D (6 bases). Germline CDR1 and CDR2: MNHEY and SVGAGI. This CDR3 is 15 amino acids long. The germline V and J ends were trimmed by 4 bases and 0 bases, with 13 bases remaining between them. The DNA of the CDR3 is TGTGCCAGCAGTTGGGGGACAACCAGCTCCTACGAGCAGTACTTC. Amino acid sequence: CASSWGTTSSYEQYF.

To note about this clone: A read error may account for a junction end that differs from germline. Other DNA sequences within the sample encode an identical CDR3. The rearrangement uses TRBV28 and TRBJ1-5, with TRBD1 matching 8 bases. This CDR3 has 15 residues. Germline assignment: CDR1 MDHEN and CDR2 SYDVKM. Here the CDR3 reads CASSLAQGGNQPQHF. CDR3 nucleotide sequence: TGTGCCAGCAGTCTCGCACAGGGGGGCAATCAGCCCCAGCACTTT.

CDR3 sequence (DNA): TGTGCCAGCAGCTTAGCCCGGGGAAACACCGGGGAGCTGTTTTTT. Amino acids: CASSLARGNTGELFF. The chain employs TRBV11-3 and TRBJ2-2; maybe TRBD2 (5 bases). The CDR3 spans 15 residues. Trimming removed 1 base from V and 2 bases from J, with 8 bases in between. Per the germline V gene, CDR1 is SGHNT and CDR2 is YENEEA. The full variable domain, completed using reference TRBV11-3 and TRBJ2-2, is EAGVVQSPRYKIIEKKQPVAFWCNPISGHNTLYWYLQNLGQGPELLIRYENEEAVDDSQLPKDRFSAERLKGVDSTLKIQPAELGDSAVYLCASSLARGNTGELFFGEGSRLTVL.

CDR3 sequence (DNA): TGCGCCAGCAGCTTGGGTAGTATGGGGCCGGCCTTGTACGAGCAGTACTTC. Amino acids: CASSLGSMGPALYEQYF. V and J are TRBV5-1 and TRBJ2-7; a weak D match, TRBD1 (5 bases). V lost 0 bases and J lost 4, with 20 bases in between. Germline CDR1 and CDR2: SGHRS and YFSETQ. This CDR3 has 17 residues.

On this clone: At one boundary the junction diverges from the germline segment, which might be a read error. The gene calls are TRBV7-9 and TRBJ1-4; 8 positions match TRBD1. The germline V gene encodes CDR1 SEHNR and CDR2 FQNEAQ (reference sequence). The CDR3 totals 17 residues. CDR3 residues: CSSSLRAVDRGGEKLFF. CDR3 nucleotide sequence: TGTTCCAGCAGCTTGCGGGCCGTTGACAGGGGAGGTGAAAAACTGTTTTTT. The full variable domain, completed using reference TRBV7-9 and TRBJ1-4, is DTGVSQNPRHKITKRGQNVTFRCDPISEHNRLYWYRQTLGQGPEFLTYFQNEAQLEKSRLLSDRFSAERPKGSFSTLEIQRTEQGDSAMYLCSSSLRAVDRGGEKLFFGSGTQLSVL.

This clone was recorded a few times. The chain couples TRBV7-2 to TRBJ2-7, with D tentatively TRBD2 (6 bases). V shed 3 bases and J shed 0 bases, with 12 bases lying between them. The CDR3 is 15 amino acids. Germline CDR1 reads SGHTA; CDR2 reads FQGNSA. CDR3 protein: CASSLIGTGSYEQYF. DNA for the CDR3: TGTGCCAGCAGCTTGATCGGGACTGGCTCCTACGAGCAGTACTTC.

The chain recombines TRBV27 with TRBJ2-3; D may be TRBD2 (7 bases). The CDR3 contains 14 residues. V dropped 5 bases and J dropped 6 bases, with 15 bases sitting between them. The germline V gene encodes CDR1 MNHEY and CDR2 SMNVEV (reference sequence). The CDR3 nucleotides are TGTGCCAGCAGTGCACCCGAGGGGGGGGATACGCAGTATTTT. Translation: CASSAPEGGDTQYF.

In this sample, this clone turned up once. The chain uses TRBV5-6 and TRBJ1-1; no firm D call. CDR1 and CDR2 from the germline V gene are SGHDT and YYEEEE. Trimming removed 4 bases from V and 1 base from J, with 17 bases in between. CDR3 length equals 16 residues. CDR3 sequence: CASSRPLASENTEAFF. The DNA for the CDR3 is TGTGCCAGCAGCCGTCCTTTGGCTTCAGAGAACACTGAAGCTTTCTTT.

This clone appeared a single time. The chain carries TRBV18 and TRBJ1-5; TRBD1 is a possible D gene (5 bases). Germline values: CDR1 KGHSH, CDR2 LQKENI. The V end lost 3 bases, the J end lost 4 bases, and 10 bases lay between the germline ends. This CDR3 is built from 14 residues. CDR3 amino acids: CASSPTGGNQPQHF. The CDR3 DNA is TGTGCCAGCTCACCGACGGGGGGGAATCAGCCCCAGCATTTT. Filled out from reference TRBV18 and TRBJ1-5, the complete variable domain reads NAGVMQNPRHLVRRRGQEARLRCSPMKGHSHVYWYRQLPEEGLKFMVYLQKENIIDESGMPKERFSAEFPKEGPSILRIQQVVRGDSAAYFCASSPTGGNQPQHFGDGTRLSIL.